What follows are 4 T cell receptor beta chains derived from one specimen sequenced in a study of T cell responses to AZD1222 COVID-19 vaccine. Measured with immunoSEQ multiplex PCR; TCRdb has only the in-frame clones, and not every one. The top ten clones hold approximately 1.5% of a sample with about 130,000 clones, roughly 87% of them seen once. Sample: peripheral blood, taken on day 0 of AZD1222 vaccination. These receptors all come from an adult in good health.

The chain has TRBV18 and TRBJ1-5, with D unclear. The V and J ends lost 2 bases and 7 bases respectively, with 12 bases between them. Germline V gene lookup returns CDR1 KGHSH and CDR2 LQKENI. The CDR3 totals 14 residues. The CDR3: CASSPVGLRQPQHF. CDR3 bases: TGTGCCAGCTCACCAGTGGGGTTGCGCCAGCCCCAGCATTTT.

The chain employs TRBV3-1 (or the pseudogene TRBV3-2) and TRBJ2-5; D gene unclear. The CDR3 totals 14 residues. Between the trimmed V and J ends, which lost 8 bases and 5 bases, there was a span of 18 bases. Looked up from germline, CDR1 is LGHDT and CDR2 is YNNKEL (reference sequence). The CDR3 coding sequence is TGTGCCAGCCATGAAAGAGGCCCTTGGGAGACCCAGTACTTC. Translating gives CASHERGPWETQYF.

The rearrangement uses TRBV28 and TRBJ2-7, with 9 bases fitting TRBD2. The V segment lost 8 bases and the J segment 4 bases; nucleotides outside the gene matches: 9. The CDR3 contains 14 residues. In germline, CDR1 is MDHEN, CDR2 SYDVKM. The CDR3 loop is CASQASGGTYEQYF. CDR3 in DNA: TGTGCCAGCCAGGCGAGCGGGGGGACGTACGAGCAGTACTTC.

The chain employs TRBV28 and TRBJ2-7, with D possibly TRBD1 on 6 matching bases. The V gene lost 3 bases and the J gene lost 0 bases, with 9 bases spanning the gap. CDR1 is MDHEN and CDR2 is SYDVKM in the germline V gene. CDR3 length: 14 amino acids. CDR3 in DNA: TGTGCCAGCAGTTTTCAAGGGGGCTCCTACGAGCAGTACTTC. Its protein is CASSFQGGSYEQYF. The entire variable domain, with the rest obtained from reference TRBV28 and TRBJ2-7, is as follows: DVKVTQSSRYLVKRTGEKVFLECVQDMDHENMFWYRQDPGLGLRLIYFSYDVKMKEKGDIPEGYSVSREKKERFSLILESASTNQTSMYLCASSFQGGSYEQYFGPGTRLTVT.